This paragraph reports one TCR beta chain. Its specific antigen is unknown. Base qualities were left out, and no much larger clone turns up one base away. Library prep was done by the immunoSEQ multiplex PCR assay. From pancreatic genomic DNA, the TCRbeta CDR3 region and adjacent sequences were amplified and sequenced. In the original analysis: Repertoire diversity was assessed as a mean normalized Shannon-Wiener index, together with productive clonality and counts of productive rearrangements. Control and chronic pancreatitis repertoire metrics were compared by means of the nonparametric Mann-Whitney U test. CDR3beta sequences with identical amino acid composition and length across subjects were defined as shared clonotypes. TCRdb stores this immuneACCESS table with in-frame sequences only. Part of the clones is absent; in the studies checked, under half of the shortfall reflects unresolved V genes, and no reason is known for the rest. V, J and clone size were drawn from that table, and D and trimming were deduced from the DNA. The sample table lists over 14,000 clones, around 79% of them with a count of one. The ten largest make up 13% to 15% of the sample.

The data belong to a study of immune characteristics of hereditary and idiopathic chronic pancreatitis. A note on the overall study: Local pancreatic immune cells and TCRbeta repertoires were profiled in hereditary and idiopathic chronic pancreatitis and were compared with control organ donor pancreases. TCRbeta sequencing covered about 5 control pancreases, fewer than 10 hereditary chronic pancreatitis pancreases and 6 idiopathic chronic pancreatitis pancreases. The gDNA-based approach was chosen because it involved minimal in vitro experimental manipulation of pancreas-infiltrating T cells. Results and caveats for the whole study, not just this receptor: Among under 15 chronic pancreatitis patients, higher numbers of productive TCR rearrangements went along with higher disease severity scores, showing a positive correlation. Patient tissue was available only at the time of TPIAT, so disease duration differences may have influenced immune findings. Both chronic pancreatitis groups showed significantly increased TCRbeta repertoire diversity and reduced clonality versus controls. Differences in Vbeta-Jbeta gene family usage, including TRBV10, TRBV19, TRBV23 and TRBV5, were found between hereditary and idiopathic chronic pancreatitis. Chronic pancreatitis caused by alcohol use was excluded from the study.

Pancreas tissue with chronic pancreatitis was obtained from patients having total pancreatectomy with islet autotransplantation (TPIAT). None of the chronic pancreatitis patients included in the study had a known history of diabetes. Genomic DNA was extracted directly from bulk pancreas tissue, without T cell sorting, for TCRbeta sequencing. At two US centers, pancreas tissues from patients and organ donors were collected on a consecutive basis. The CDR1 and CDR2 encoded by the germline V gene are SGHAT and FQNNGV. Here V drops 5 bases and J drops 2 bases, and the junction holds 20 bases not matched to any gene. CDR3 length: 19 amino acids, cysteine to phenylalanine. Here the CDR3 DNA is all that survives: 57 bases in frame from base 1.

The TCR comes from a human donor with chronic pancreatitis. The sequence links TRBV11-2 to TRBJ2-7, with 8 middle bases fitting TRBD2. Sequencing was performed on pancreas tissue with hereditary chronic pancreatitis. The nucleotide sequence reads TGTGCCAGCAGCCCAGAGCGGGAGTCTTTTTACTCCACTACCTACGAGCAGTACTTC. Its protein reads: CASSPERESFYSTTYEQYF.